This T cell receptor beta chain was recorded in a study of shared T cell receptors in the human thymus. This table comes from immunoSEQ multiplex PCR, and its TCRdb copy is limited to in-frame clones, with some not included. This table holds fewer than 700,000 clones, roughly 90% found once. The sample was also reused in another study, on human thymus T cells. That work contributes: Obtained as resections during corrective heart surgery, the thymus tissue was then studied. It looked as if thymic and blood repertoires used V and J genes in a biased way. Highly overlapping thymic repertoires in unrelated individuals were reported by related research.

The sample was thymocytes. This TCR came from a boy in the first two years of life with a congenital heart defect.

The CDR3 spells CASRGRQGTGELFF. As DNA, the CDR3 is TGTGCCAGCAGGGGGAGACAGGGCACCGGGGAGCTGTTTTTT. The chain recombines TRBV5-6 with TRBJ2-2; 7 bases are shared with TRBD1. This CDR3 is built from 14 residues. Trimming cost V 5 bases and J 4 bases; bases outside gene matches: 5. Germline CDR1 is SGHDT and CDR2 is YYEEEE.